This T cell receptor beta chain is drawn from a study of shared clonotypes between healthy human individuals. Study at large: Three plates each covered CD4 naive and memory; CD8 naive two, CD8 memory one. Study outcomes and limitations: How much donors shared clonotypes was expected to be affected by sequencing depth.

With 4 bases clipped from V and 6 bases from J, the junction kept 4 bases outside the gene matches. CDR1 is SGHRS, CDR2 YFSETQ, per germline. There are 13 residues in the CDR3. CD45RO-negative cells were positively selected for CCR7, leaving out terminally differentiated effector memory CD45RA+ cells. Replicate PCRs for sorted subsets used approximately 190 ng DNA; this equaled 25,000 to 30,000 T cell genomes. Profiling relied on immunoSEQ multiplex PCR, and the TCRdb table lists in-frame clones only, not all of them. The table shows about 700,000 clones, with just over 90% occurring only once. About this clone itself: No antigen is known for it.

The chain has TRBV5-1 and TRBJ1-1; 9 nucleotides match TRBD1. The receptor was derived from a man between 25 and 39 years old in good health. Sequences were obtained from naive CD8+ T cells sorted from blood. CDR3 coding DNA: TGCGCCAGCAGCGGGGACAGGGAAGCTGAAGCTTTCTTT. This codes for CASSGDREAEAFF.